Below, 5 T cell receptor beta chains from the same sample are listed, as sequenced in a study of cytotoxic CD8 clonotypes in ibrutinib-treated CLL. The assay was immunoSEQ multiplex PCR, and TCRdb's table has in-frame clones only and misses some. The table shows fewer than 55,000 clones, with around 60% occurring only once. Sequences were derived from PBMCs, sampled after 24 months of ibrutinib treatment. These receptor sequences come from a human donor with chronic lymphocytic leukemia.

The chain recombines TRBV6-5 with TRBJ1-6; 7 bases fit TRBD1. Germline values: CDR1 MNHEY, CDR2 SVGAGI. This CDR3 comprises 15 residues. Germline trimming cut 11 bases from V and 6 bases from J; bases unmatched to any gene: 13. The CDR3, as DNA: TGTGCCCTCGGGAGGACGGGACAGTCTAATTCACCCCTCCACTTT. Encoded protein: CALGRTGQSNSPLHF.

The chain recombines TRBV5-6 with TRBJ1-2; 11 bases map to TRBD1. Germline lookup yields CDR1 SGHDT and CDR2 YYEEEE. The J segment lost 6 bases and the V segment lost 2 bases, leaving 3 bases of the junction unmatched. This CDR3 spans 14 amino acids. In nucleotides, the CDR3 is TGTGCCAGCAGCTTCGGGGACAGGGGGAATGGCTACACCTTC. It translates to CASSFGDRGNGYTF.

This clone was detected only a few times. The chain couples TRBV5-4 to TRBJ1-2; 7 bases match TRBD1. The CDR3 is made up of 12 amino acids. With 5 bases clipped from V and 6 bases from J, the junction kept 4 bases outside the gene matches. From germline, CDR1 is SGHNT and CDR2 YYREEE (reference sequence). CDR3 loop: CASRSDRDGYTF. The CDR3 DNA reads as TGTGCCAGCAGGTCCGACAGGGATGGCTACACCTTC.

J is TRBJ2-7 and V is TRBV2; unclear D gene. The CDR3 is 14 residues long. CDR1 and CDR2 (germline): SNHLY, FYNNEI. V lost 0 bases to trimming and J lost 6 bases, with 12 bases between them. The CDR3 DNA follows: TGTGCCAGCAGTGAAGCCCTAGGCGGTGGCGAGCAGTACTTC. Protein: CASSEALGGGEQYF.

Regarding this clone: Other DNA sequences in the same sample also yield this CDR3. V gene TRBV19 combines with J gene TRBJ1-4; no firm D call. V was shortened by 5 bases and J by 5 bases, with 6 bases between the two germline ends. CDR3 length: 12 amino acids. CDR1 LNHDA and CDR2 SQIVND come from the germline V gene (reference sequence). The CDR3 protein is CASSPRNEKLFF. CDR3 nucleotides: TGTGCCAGTAGTCCTCGAAATGAAAAACTGTTTTTT.